This T cell receptor beta chain was retrieved from a study of CD8 T cells in ankylosing spondylitis. Regarding the study as a whole: Past studies reported some motif variants in reactive arthritis synovial fluid and blood.

This clonotype counts as medium-sized. The antigen remains unidentified. The CDR3 is 14 residues long. Germline V gene lookup returns CDR1 SGHRS and CDR2 YFSETQ. V was shortened by 1 base and J by 4 bases, with 9 bases between the two germline ends. TCRdb passed the 5' RACE reads through MiXCR, listing each CDR3 protein once. This sample has 250,000 to 300,000 distinct CDR3 sequences, with 20% found just once. The chain combines TRBV5-1 with TRBJ1-3, with D perhaps matching TRBD1 (6 bases). This TCR was recovered from a male donor with ankylosing spondylitis or in good health (not recorded which). The sample was blood, either unsorted or a sorted T cell fraction (not recorded which). CDR3: CASSLSGTGNTIYF. DNA of the CDR3: TGCGCCAGCAGCTTGAGCGGGACAGGAAACACCATATATTTT.